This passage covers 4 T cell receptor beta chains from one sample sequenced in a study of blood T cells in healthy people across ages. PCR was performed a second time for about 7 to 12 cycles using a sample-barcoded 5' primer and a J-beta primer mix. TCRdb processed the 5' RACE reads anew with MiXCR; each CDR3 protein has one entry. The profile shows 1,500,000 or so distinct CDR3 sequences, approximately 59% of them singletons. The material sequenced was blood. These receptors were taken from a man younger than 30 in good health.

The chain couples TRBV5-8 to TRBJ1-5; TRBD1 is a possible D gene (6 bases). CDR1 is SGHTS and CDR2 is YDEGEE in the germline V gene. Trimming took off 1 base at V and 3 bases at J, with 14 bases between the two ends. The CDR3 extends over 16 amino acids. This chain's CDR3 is CASSLYFGQSNQPQHF. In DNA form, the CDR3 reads TGTGCCAGCAGCTTGTACTTTGGACAGTCCAATCAGCCCCAGCATTTT.

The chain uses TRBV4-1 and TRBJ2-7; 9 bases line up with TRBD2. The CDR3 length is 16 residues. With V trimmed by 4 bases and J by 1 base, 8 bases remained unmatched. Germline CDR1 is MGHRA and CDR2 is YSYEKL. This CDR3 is CASSPIAGEGSYEQYF. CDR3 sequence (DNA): TGCGCCAGCAGCCCCATAGCGGGAGAGGGTTCCTACGAGCAGTACTTC.

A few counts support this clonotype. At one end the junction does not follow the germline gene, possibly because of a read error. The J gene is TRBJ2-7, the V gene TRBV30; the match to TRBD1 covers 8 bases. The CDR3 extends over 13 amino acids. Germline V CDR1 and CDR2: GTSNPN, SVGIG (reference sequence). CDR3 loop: CAWNQGASNEQYF. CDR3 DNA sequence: TGTGCCTGGAACCAGGGGGCCTCCAACGAGCAGTACTTC.

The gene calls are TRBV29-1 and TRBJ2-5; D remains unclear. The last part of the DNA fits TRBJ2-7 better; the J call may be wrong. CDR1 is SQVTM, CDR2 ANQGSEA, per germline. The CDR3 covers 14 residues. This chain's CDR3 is CSVEEAAAPYEQYF. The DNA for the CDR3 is TGCAGCGTTGAAGAGGCGGCGGCACCCTACGAGCAGTACTTC.